This TCR beta chain was retrieved from a study of blood T cell repertoires in COVID-19. Study at large: The study drew acute and convalescent COVID-19 samples from the United States, Italy and Spain. From T cells, B-cell-depleted T cells, or PBMCs came the material, which was cDNA or gDNA.

Original methodology: From reference gene primer amplification, estimates of nucleated cell counts were derived. Method: immunoSEQ multiplex PCR; TCRdb's copy keeps in-frame clones and lacks some. Clone size and V and J calls were adopted from that table, with D and trimming inferred from the DNA. The sample records 75,000 to 95,000 clones, about nine tenths being singletons. Sequencing was performed on peripheral blood. The clonotype originates from a human donor in a cohort sampled during active COVID-19.

The CDR3 coding sequence is TGTGCCAGCAGCCGTAACACCAGGGATTTCGGGACCCAGTACTTC. The encoded protein is CASSRNTRDFGTQYF. The chain has TRBV7-2 and TRBJ2-5; tentatively, D is TRBD1 (5 bases). Germline V CDR1 and CDR2: SGHTA, FQGNSA. V was clipped by 5 bases and J by 7 bases, with 20 bases between them. The length of the CDR3 is 15 residues.